This T cell receptor (beta chain) originates from a study of T cells in Graves' hyperthyroidism and ophthalmopathy (dated by TCRdb to 2018 to 2020). For context, the study as a whole: Peripheral blood was sampled at the time of initial diagnosis, prior to any treatment. TCR Vbeta CDR3 sequencing of 130 to 150 peripheral blood samples (roughly 41 ophthalmopathy, over 70 hyperthyroidism and roughly 17 progressor patients) is reported in the paper. In several Graves' hyperthyroidism patients, the study also compared T-cell repertoires from thyroid tissue with T-cell repertoires from blood. To identify distinguishing TCR V-J signatures, a discovery cohort of some 100 patients was used, comprising 40 to 45 with Graves' ophthalmopathy and some 60 with stable Graves' hyperthyroidism. The 75 to 100 discovery patients were randomly divided into training and test sets at a 7:3 ratio. Whether ophthalmopathy could be predicted prospectively was tested in an independent validation cohort made up of 18 hyperthyroidism patients plus 17 patients who later progressed to ophthalmopathy. After blood sampling, hyperthyroidism patients were treated with methimazole at a starting dose of 30 mg daily, and ophthalmopathy patients were treated with high-dose intravenous methylprednisolone.

Stable Graves' hyperthyroidism was defined as no progression to ophthalmopathy during 18 months of follow-up. Hyperthyroidism patients were aged 18 to 65 years and newly diagnosed, with disease duration of less than 2 months. The study excluded patients with uncontrolled infections, other autoimmune diseases, pregnancy or lactation. Clinical symptoms, serum thyroxine and TRAb, thyroid ultrasound, and orbital computed tomography formed the basis for the diagnoses. Ficoll-Paque density gradient centrifugation was used to isolate PBMCs from about 9 ml of fresh peripheral blood. Total RNA was extracted with Trizol reagent, and quality was checked on an Agilent 2100 Bioanalyzer. Overall results and qualifications from the work: A model built on a 13 V-J signature distinguished ophthalmopathy from stable hyperthyroidism, reaching approximately 89% sensitivity and under 84% specificity in cross-validation and 80%/75% in testing. No statistical method was used to fix the sample size in advance, and group allocation was not hidden from the investigators. Most expanded thyroid clonotypes (frequency above 0.001) were also detected in blood, a finding suggesting that blood repertoires may reflect thyroid immune responses. In validation, progression to ophthalmopathy was predicted by the model with around 70% sensitivity and around 75% specificity, a median of 6.5 months before onset.

This clonotype was seen many times. There is no known antigen for this receptor. Base-call qualities are not available, and no considerably larger clone is one nucleotide away. Amplification of TCR beta CDR3 regions was carried out from RNA transcripts. The TCR CDR3 was subjected to a first round of RT-PCR using the HTBI primer set and the Qiagen OneStep RT-PCR kit. The libraries were constructed in a second round of multiplex PCR and then size-selected and purified. Sequencing of the libraries was done on an Illumina HiSeq2000 using paired-end 100 bp reads. For the original study's pipeline: Raw data were processed with SOAPnuke, discarding reads with adapters, uncalled bases, mean Phred below 15, or no exact constant-primer or identifier match. COPE v1.2.5 was used to merge the high-quality paired reads, and each unique nucleotide sequence was defined as a clonotype. MiTCR v1.1 was used to align the clonotypes against IMGT TRBV, TRBD and TRBJ reference segments. Analysis was restricted to V-J combinations with a frequency above 0.0001, which covered approximately 99% of repertoires. The TCS score was defined as the ratio of F50 (clonal expansion) to E x V (chaos), calculated using BLOSUM62-based TCRdist between CDR3 peptides within each V-J. Welch's t-statistics and random forest reduced several hundred V-J features to about 12, which were used in a naive Bayes classifier (R e1071). TCRdb's own reprocessing of the public reads used fastp at Q25 and MiXCR and kept productive beta chains. Rows matching on CDR3 protein sequence are summarized as one entry with the most common DNA and genes. The V and J calls and clone size are TCRdb's, not the authors'. The sample includes approximately 400,000 distinct CDR3 sequences, with 15% observed a single time. The ten largest clones capture approximately 30% of the sample.

V loses 5 bases, J loses 3 bases, and the germline ends lie 13 bases apart. The CDR3 spans 14 residues, from the cysteine through the phenylalanine. Left in the record is the CDR3 DNA by itself, 42 bases read in frame from the first base. The CDR1 and CDR2 encoded by the germline V gene are KGHSH and LQKENI. The TCR originated in a woman aged 25 to 39 with Graves' hyperthyroidism. The sequencing sample was made of blood. The chain is encoded by TRBV18 joined to TRBJ1-1; a tentative D match to TRBD1 spans 5 bases. CDR3 reads: CASSSLREDTEAFF. DNA sequence: TGTGCCAGCTCATCCCTCAGGGAGGACACTGAAGCTTTCTTT. This CDR3, with the reference TRBV18 and TRBJ1-1 proteins standing in past its ends, gives the full variable domain NAGVMQNPRHLVRRRGQEARLRCSPMKGHSHVYWYRQLPEEGLKFMVYLQKENIIDESGMPKERFSAEFPKEGPSILRIQQVVRGDSAAYFCASSSLREDTEAFFGQGTRLTVV.